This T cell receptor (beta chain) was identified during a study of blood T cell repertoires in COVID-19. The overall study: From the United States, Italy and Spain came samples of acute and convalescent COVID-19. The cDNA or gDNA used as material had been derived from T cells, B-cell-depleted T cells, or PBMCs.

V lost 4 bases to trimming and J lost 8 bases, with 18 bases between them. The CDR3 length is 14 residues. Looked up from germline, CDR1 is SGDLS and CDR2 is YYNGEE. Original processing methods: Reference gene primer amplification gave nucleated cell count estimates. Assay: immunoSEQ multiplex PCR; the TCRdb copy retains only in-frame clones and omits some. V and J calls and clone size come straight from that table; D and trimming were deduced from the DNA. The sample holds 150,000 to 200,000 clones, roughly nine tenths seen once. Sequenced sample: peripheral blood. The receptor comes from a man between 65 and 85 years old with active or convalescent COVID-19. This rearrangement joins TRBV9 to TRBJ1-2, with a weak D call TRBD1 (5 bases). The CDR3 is CASSPRPGVGGYTF. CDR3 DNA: TGTGCCAGCAGCCCACGCCCGGGGGTGGGGGGCTACACCTTC.